The entry that follows covers one T cell receptor beta chain sequence. The antigen remains unidentified. This sample was taken from a study of early T cells in non-severe SARS-CoV-2 infection. Turning to the study itself: Sequencing was performed on bulk RNA from unsorted whole blood, leaving chains unpaired.

Attached unique molecular identifiers marked individual cDNA molecules. TCRdb fed the 5' RACE reads into MiXCR, producing one record per CDR3 protein. The sample has roughly 20,000 distinct CDR3 sequences, more than 5% seen once. General study findings and limits: VDJdb matching, biased toward anti-spike CD8 responses, missed private and CD4 specificities.

From germline, CDR1 is SGDLS and CDR2 YYNGEE. The CDR3 totals 15 residues. The J segment lost 5 bases and the V segment lost 3 bases, leaving 6 bases of the junction unmatched. Sequencing was done on a sample of whole blood. The genes are TRBV9 and TRBJ2-5; 11 nucleotides match TRBD2. The TCR sequence derives from an adult who was a healthcare worker with PCR-confirmed SARS-CoV-2 infection or an uninfected control (not recorded which). CDR3 region: CASSGGLAALETQYF. CDR3 in DNA: TGTGCCAGCAGCGGGGGACTAGCGGCCCTCGAGACCCAGTACTTC.